The rows below give T cell receptor beta chains drawn from one sample of a study of cytomegalovirus exposure and HLA in healthy donors. Clones were sequenced by immunoSEQ multiplex PCR, and TCRdb holds only the in-frame ones, with some missing. The sample lists about 160,000 clones, about four fifths occurring once. Material: PBMCs. Source of these receptors: a woman in her thirties in good health and CMV-seropositive. Each CDR3 is given with its conserved first and last residue. D genes are given only for firm matches. Expanded clones are given a class, and other clones once, few, many or no size at all.

TRBJ2-7 | TRBV4-2 | - | TRBD2 | CASSPSGRARRYEQYF | TGTGCCAGCAGCCCTAGCGGGAGGGCCCGTCGCTACGAGCAGTACTTC
TRBJ2-5 | TRBV25-1 | - | TRBD2 | CASSEYERGDPETQYF | TGTGCCAGCAGTGAATACGAGCGGGGGGACCCAGAGACCCAGTACTTC
TRBJ1-2 | TRBV7-9 | - | - | CASSLGGRPGYTF | TGTGCCAGCAGCTTGGGGGGGAGGCCTGGCTACACCTTC
TRBJ1-2 | TRBV29-1 | - | - | CSVEKPYSYGYTF | TGCAGCGTTGAAAAACCTTACAGCTATGGCTACACCTTC
TRBJ1-1 | TRBV13 | - | TRBD1 | CASSLAGTGVVEAFF | TGTGCCAGCAGCTTGGCGGGGACAGGGGTGGTTGAAGCTTTCTTT
TRBJ1-1 | TRBV29-1 | - | TRBD1 | CSVQTGSGNTEAFF | TGCAGCGTCCAGACAGGGAGTGGGAACACTGAAGCTTTCTTT
TRBJ1-6 | TRBV30 | - | TRBD1 | CAWSTTGWSYNSPLHF | TGTGCCTGGAGTACGACAGGGTGGTCCTATAATTCACCCCTCCACTTT
TRBJ1-1 | TRBV7-9 | - | - | CSSSPGNTEAFF | TGTTCCAGCAGCCCAGGGAACACTGAAGCTTTCTTT
TRBJ2-2 | TRBV7-2 | - | TRBD2 | CASSLKERGATGELFF | TGTGCCAGCAGCTTAAAAGAGCGGGGGGCCACCGGGGAGCTGTTTTTT
TRBJ2-7 | TRBV9 | - | TRBD2 | CASSPVERGPAYEQYF | TGTGCCAGCAGCCCCGTGGAGCGGGGGCCGGCCTACGAGCAGTACTTC
TRBJ1-6 | TRBV4-1 | - | - | CASSLIPDSPLHF | TGCGCCAGCAGCCTCATACCGGATTCACCCCTCCACTTT
TRBJ2-7 | TRBV5-8 | few | - | CASSLANWSEQYF | TGTGCCAGCAGCTTGGCCAATTGGAGCGAGCAGTACTTC
TRBJ1-5 | TRBV18 | - | TRBD1 | CASSRGQGGQPQHF | TGTGCCAGCTCCCGAGGACAGGGGGGTCAGCCCCAGCATTTT
TRBJ1-5 | TRBV29-1 | - | - | CSVSGSNQPQHF | TGCAGCGTTTCCGGGAGCAATCAGCCCCAGCATTTT
TRBJ1-1 | TRBV5-5 | - | TRBD1 | CASSSTGGRVGTEAFF | TGTGCCAGCAGCTCGACAGGGGGCAGGGTCGGCACTGAAGCTTTCTTT
TRBJ2-2 | TRBV6-6 | - | - | CASNLGVGGTTGELFF | TGTGCCAGCAACCTAGGGGTGGGGGGAACGACCGGGGAGCTGTTTTTT
TRBJ1-2 | TRBV18 | - | TRBD1 | CASSPRQGGHYGYTF | TGTGCCAGCTCACCACGACAAGGGGGCCATTATGGCTACACCTTC
TRBJ1-5 | TRBV27 | - | TRBD1 | CASSTRGTGGDQPQHF | TGTGCCAGCAGTACCCGAGGGACAGGGGGGGATCAGCCCCAGCATTTT
TRBJ1-2 | TRBV5-4 | - | - | CASGVGGFYGYTF | TGTGCCAGCGGGGTTGGGGGGTTTTATGGCTACACCTTC
TRBJ2-5 | TRBV11-3 | - | - | CASSSRQAQETQYF | TGTGCCAGCAGCTCAAGACAGGCGCAAGAGACCCAGTACTTC
TRBJ2-4 | TRBV18 | - | - | CASSPRGGLGKNIQYF | TGTGCCAGCTCACCTAGGGGGGGCCTCGGCAAAAACATTCAGTACTTC
TRBJ2-1 | TRBV11-2 | - | TRBD2 | CASSWGLGHNEQFF | TGTGCCAGCAGCTGGGGACTAGGACACAATGAGCAGTTCTTC
TRBJ1-2 | TRBV6-6 | - | - | CASSYSGDYGYTF | TGTGCCAGCAGTTACTCCGGGGACTATGGCTACACCTTC
TRBJ2-5 | TRBV5-4 | - | TRBD2 | CASSGIPTSEEETQYF | TGTGCCAGCAGCGGAATACCGACTAGCGAGGAGGAGACCCAGTACTTC
TRBJ1-5 | TRBV7-9 | - | - | CASSFGTNNQPQHF | TGTGCCAGCAGCTTTGGGACAAACAATCAGCCCCAGCATTTT
TRBJ2-1 | TRBV29-1 | - | TRBD1 | CSVEEGTGGKDNEQFF | TGCAGCGTTGAAGAAGGGACAGGGGGCAAGGACAATGAGCAGTTCTTC
TRBJ2-3 | TRBV4-3 | - | - | CASSQAYWADTQYF | TGCGCCAGCAGCCAAGCTTACTGGGCCGATACGCAGTATTTT
TRBJ1-1 | TRBV7-3 | - | - | CASSQDSTVAAFF | TGTGCCAGCAGCCAGGATTCGACAGTCGCTGCTTTCTTT
TRBJ2-7 | TRBV11-2 | - | TRBD2 | CASSLPPGGSYEQYF | TGTGCCAGCAGCTTACCTCCGGGGGGGAGCTACGAGCAGTACTTC
TRBJ1-4 | TRBV29-1 | - | TRBD1 | CSVYTGTGLGEKLFF | TGCAGCGTTTACACCGGGACAGGGCTGGGTGAAAAACTGTTTTTT
TRBJ1-1 | TRBV10-2 | - | - | CASSAGEFRNTEAFF | TGCGCCAGCAGTGCGGGGGAGTTTAGGAACACTGAAGCTTTCTTT
TRBJ1-4 | TRBV15 | once | - | CATSRVLYSAGSHEKLFF | TGTGCCACCAGCAGAGTGTTGTACTCCGCAGGATCACATGAAAAACTGTTTTTT
TRBJ1-2 | TRBV5-1 | - | - | CASSRGSSDYGYTF | TGCGCCAGCAGCCGGGGATCGAGCGACTATGGCTACACCTTC
TRBJ2-5 | TRBV5-4 | - | TRBD1 | CASSFGQGPQETQYF | TGTGCCAGCAGCTTCGGACAGGGTCCTCAAGAGACCCAGTACTTC
TRBJ2-7 | TRBV7-2 | - | TRBD2 | CASSLAGGGAHEQYF | TGTGCCAGCAGCTTAGCCGGCGGGGGGGCCCACGAGCAGTACTTC
TRBJ1-1 | TRBV6-5 | few | - | CASSFAGNTEAFF | TGTGCCAGCAGTTTCGCGGGGAACACTGAAGCTTTCTTT
TRBJ2-7 | TRBV7-6 | - | TRBD2 | CASSYSGGASEQYF | TGTGCCAGCAGCTATAGCGGGGGGGCCTCCGAGCAGTACTTC
TRBJ2-5 | TRBV7-2 | - | - | CASSFFHTQETQYF | TGTGCCAGCAGCTTCTTTCATACTCAAGAGACCCAGTACTTC
TRBJ2-2 | TRBV19 | - | - | CASSYTGFGELFF | TGTGCCAGTAGTTATACAGGGTTCGGGGAGCTGTTTTTT
TRBJ2-7 | TRBV7-2 | - | - | CASSLVRSGSQYYEQYF | TGTGCCAGCAGCTTAGTTCGTTCGGGGTCACAGTACTACGAGCAGTACTTC
TRBJ2-3 | TRBV7-8 | - | - | CASSPQGNTDTQYF | TGTGCCAGCAGCCCACAGGGAAACACAGATACGCAGTATTTT
TRBJ2-7 | TRBV5-1 | - | - | CASSFQFGEFHEQYF | TGCGCCAGCAGCTTTCAGTTCGGGGAGTTCCACGAGCAGTACTTC
TRBJ1-1 | TRBV5-4 | - | TRBD1 | CASSLGGQGLMEAFF | TGTGCCAGCAGCTTGGGGGGACAGGGGTTAATGGAAGCTTTCTTT
TRBJ1-5 | TRBV11-3 | - | - | CASRPLRFSNQPQHF | TGTGCCAGCAGGCCCCTGAGGTTTAGCAATCAGCCCCAGCATTTT
TRBJ2-1 | TRBV9 | once | - | CASSLTGIRSYNEQFF | TGTGCCAGCAGCCTCACGGGGATACGCTCCTACAATGAGCAGTTCTTC
TRBJ1-5 | TRBV28 | - | - | CASSLRGYQPQHF | TGTGCCAGCAGTTTAAGGGGGTACCAGCCCCAGCATTTT